The present entry profiles one T cell receptor beta chain with its context. This record comes from a study of human T cells and chemical hapten exposure. TCRdb reanalysed the RACE reads using MiXCR and keeps one entry per CDR3 protein. The sample consists of 240,000 or so distinct CDR3 sequences, about 8.1% of them appearing once. Time point given: pre-sensitization, week 0. The treatment here: therapeutic diphenylcyclopropenone sensitization with weekly scalp DPC. The sample was whole blood, taken in connection with sensitization to the hapten diphenylcyclopropenone (DPC). This receptor was obtained from a woman aged 40-49 years with alopecia areata. Some clones in this sample may be carry-over from other donors' samples.

CDR3 region: CASSLFTAGELFF. DNA for the CDR3: TGTGCCAGCAGCCTCTTTACGGCCGGGGAGCTGTTTTTT. This sequence joins TRBV5-4 and TRBJ2-2; D remains ambiguous. Germline assignment: CDR1 SGHNT and CDR2 YYREEE (reference sequence). CDR3 length equals 13 residues. The V and J ends lost 4 bases and 6 bases respectively, with 10 bases between them.